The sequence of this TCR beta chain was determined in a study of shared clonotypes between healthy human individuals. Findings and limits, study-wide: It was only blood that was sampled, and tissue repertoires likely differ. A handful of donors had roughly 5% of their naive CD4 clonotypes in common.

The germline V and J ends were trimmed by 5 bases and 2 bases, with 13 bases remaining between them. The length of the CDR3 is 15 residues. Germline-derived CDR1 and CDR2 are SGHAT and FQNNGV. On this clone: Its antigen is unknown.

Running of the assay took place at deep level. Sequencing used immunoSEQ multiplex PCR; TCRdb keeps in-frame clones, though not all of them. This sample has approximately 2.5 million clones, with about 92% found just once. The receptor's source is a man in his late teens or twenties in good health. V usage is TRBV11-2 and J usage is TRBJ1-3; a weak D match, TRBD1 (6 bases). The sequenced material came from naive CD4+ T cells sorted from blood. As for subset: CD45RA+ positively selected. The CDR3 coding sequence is TGTGCCAGCAGCCCAGAACAGGGACCTGGAAACACCATATATTTT. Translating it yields CASSPEQGPGNTIYF.